The source of this T cell receptor (beta chain) is a study of shared clonotypes between healthy human individuals (dated by TCRdb to about 2020). Study-level background: The cohort comprised a couple of women and three men aged 18 to 49 years. Between about 0.8 and 9.5 billion PBMCs per donor were obtained by leukapheresis. For each donor, three plates each were used for CD4 naive and CD4 memory, two plates were used for CD8 naive, and one plate was used for CD8 memory. The study deeply sequenced blood TCR repertoires of about 5 healthy adults to estimate repertoire size and the extent of clonotype sharing between individuals. To increase sequencing depth and limit assay-specific biases, different laboratories used diverse techniques to prepare libraries and sequence TCR repertoires.

To note about this clone: Its antigen is not yet known. No much larger clone exists at a distance of one base, and base qualities are not known.

The full study reports these points: Naive subsets generally had larger estimated clonotype richness than memory subsets. About 4.5% of naive CD4, roughly 3.6% of naive CD8, around 2.3% of memory CD4, and approximately 0.4% of memory CD8 clonotypes were shared across a few donors. Pairwise subsampling indicated that sequencing depth was expected to affect the degree of clonotype sharing among donors. Sampling was restricted to blood, and TCR repertoires in tissues likely differ from the TCR repertoires found in blood. Compared with non-shared clonotypes, the clonotypes found in all four sorted-subset donors had higher generation probabilities. The small number of donors limited the genetic and exposure-history diversity represented. Rarefaction of sorted-subset datasets indicated incomplete sequencing despite the large sequencing depth.

Using the deep immunoSEQ assay, TCR CDR3 regions were amplified from genomic DNA by multiplex PCR. Extracted genomic DNA from each cell subset was distributed evenly across all wells of several immunoSEQ 96-well plates, and each plate was treated as a replicate. For sorted subsets, 200 to 250 ng genomic DNA, equal to tens of thousands of T cell genomes, was loaded into each replicate PCR. Purified libraries were quantified with a Qubit 3.0 fluorometer, sized on a Bioanalyzer 2100, and re-quantified with the KAPA Library Quantification kit. Each immunoSEQ 96-well plate was sequenced on its own single-read 150-cycle Illumina NextSeq 550 flow cell. On the authors' methods: Because the immunoSEQ output held only junctional sequences and lacked quality scores, the filtering could not match the filtering applied to full-length reads. To assign V/J genes and CDR3, sequences were annotated against IMGT germline references using PyIR, a Python wrapper for IgBLAST v1.9. Any read was removed if the V/J assignment was weak (E-value above 1e-6), the CDR3 was missing, or the read contained stop codons, out-of-frame junctions, or ambiguous translated residues. A V3J clonotype was defined by an identical inferred V gene, J gene, and CDR3 amino acid sequence. Percentage overlap between repertoires was computed as shared unique clonotypes divided by the size of the smaller repertoire. RTK rarefaction, the Chao1 estimator, and Recon v2.1 estimates of unobserved clonotypes were used to assess repertoire richness. OLGA was used to compute generation probabilities for all TCRbeta clonotypes that the gDNA method yielded from several donors. TCRdb holds this immuneACCESS table with in-frame rearrangements only. Some clones are missing; in checked studies, unresolved V genes explain under half, and the rest has no known cause. D and trimming come from the DNA, and the V and J calls and clone size come from that table. The sample table shows hundreds of thousands of clones, and 85% to 95% are seen once. Of the sample, over 0.09% falls within the top ten clones.

The CDR3 starts with the cysteine, ends with the phenylalanine, and has 14 residues. Just the 42-base CDR3 DNA is kept, in frame starting at base 1. V loses 5 bases at its end and J loses 2 bases; junction bases beyond the gene matches: 5. Sequences SEHNR (CDR1) and FQNEAQ (CDR2) are obtained from the germline V gene (reference sequence). CD8 naive samples were CD45RO-negative cells positively selected for CCR7, giving a CD45RA+CCR7+ population that excluded TemRA cells. The donors were healthy, HIV-negative adults with no recently reported acute infections or vaccinations. Only Caucasian adults living in Nashville, Tennessee, USA were represented among the donors. After blood collection by leukapheresis, PBMCs were isolated using Ficoll-Histopaque density gradient centrifugation and then cryopreserved in the vapor phase of liquid nitrogen. Analytical flow cytometry was used to check the purity and quantity of each magnetically sorted T cell population. From each sorted fraction, genomic DNA was isolated and quantified by UV absorbance on a Nanodrop 2000c.

The V and J segments used are TRBV7-9 and TRBJ2-7, and 8 junctional nucleotides match TRBD1. The sequenced sample consisted of naive CD8+ T cells sorted from blood. The cell subset or site label corresponds to: CD45RA+CCR7+. This receptor was identified in a woman in her 30s in good health. The CDR3 protein sequence reads: CASSTGQVAYEQYF. The sequenced DNA: TGTGCCAGCAGCACGGGACAGGTCGCCTACGAGCAGTACTTC.